This note documents a single TCR beta chain sequence. Treatment of the sample: roughly 20 received Ad26.COV2.S at low or high dose, single or two shots; about 5 received placebo; per-sample allocation not given. Day 63 after the first vaccine or placebo injection was the time point for sampling. TCRdb's copy holds only in-frame clones and misses some; the assay was immunoSEQ multiplex PCR. This table has roughly 500,000 clones, about 88% appearing once. The data belong to a study of Ad26.COV2.S vaccination and SARS-CoV-2 variants. Turning to the study itself: Dosing was one shot or two shots 56 days apart.

The CDR3 runs 15 residues. The V end was cut by 5 bases, the J end by 5 bases, with 18 bases between. CDR1 is SGHTA, CDR2 FQGTGA, per germline. The sequencing here drew on peripheral blood, taken in a trial of Ad26.COV2.S vaccine versus placebo. The chain uses TRBV7-3 and TRBJ1-1, with D perhaps TRBD1 (6 bases). The sequence was obtained from a person aged 18-60 years who received the Ad26.COV2.S COVID-19 vaccine or a placebo. CDR3 in amino acids: CASSLRLAGATEAFF. CDR3 in DNA: TGTGCCAGCAGCCTTAGGTTGGCGGGGGCAACTGAAGCTTTCTTT.